Presented here are 28 T cell receptor beta chains from one specimen sequenced in a study of blood T cells in healthy people across ages. Primed by a sample-barcoded 5' primer and a J-beta primer mix, a second PCR proceeded for 7 to 11 cycles. Each CDR3 protein is one row after TCRdb ran MiXCR on the 5' RACE reads. The sample carries around 800,000 distinct CDR3 sequences, around a quarter recorded once. These data were also reused for a study on T cells of mothers and their children.

Sequenced sample: blood. These receptors were obtained from a boy younger than 18 in good health.

This clonotype turned up a few times. The chain has TRBV5-5 and TRBJ2-5, with D unresolved. Looked up from germline, CDR1 is SGHKS and CDR2 is YYEKEE (reference sequence). The CDR3 runs 11 residues. V lost 7 bases to trimming and J lost 4 bases, with 8 bases between them. As DNA, the CDR3 is TGTGCCAGCCCATACCGAGAGACCCAGTACTTC. Translated, it gives CASPYRETQYF.

J is TRBJ2-3 and V is TRBV20-1, with 8 bases lining up with TRBD2. This CDR3 region has 14 residues. Germline values: CDR1 DFQATT, CDR2 SNEGSKA (reference sequence). With V trimmed by 2 bases and J by 4 bases, 5 bases remained unmatched. The CDR3 DNA follows: TGCAGTGCTAGATCTGCGGGGGGACCAGATACGCAGTATTTT. Protein: CSARSAGGPDTQYF.

This clonotype was counted only a few times. This chain links TRBV7-9 with TRBJ2-1; D perhaps matches TRBD2 (6 bases). This CDR3 contains 15 residues. Germline V gives CDR1 SEHNR, CDR2 FQNEAQ (reference sequence). Trimming stripped 3 bases from V and 5 bases from J, with 14 bases between. CDR3 amino acids: CASSLPKTRNNEQFF. CDR3 in DNA: TGTGCCAGCAGCTTGCCTAAGACTAGGAACAATGAGCAGTTCTTC.

The gene calls are TRBV3-1 and TRBJ1-1, with D perhaps matching TRBD1 (6 bases). Germline lookup yields CDR1 LGHDT and CDR2 YNNKEL (reference sequence). The length of the CDR3 is 15 residues. Trimming removed 1 base at V and 2 bases at J, with 11 bases between. The CDR3 DNA reads TGTGCCAGCAGCCAAGTTGGGGGCAGAAACACTGAAGCTTTCTTT. Protein: CASSQVGGRNTEAFF.

The chain uses TRBV7-9 and TRBJ2-5; possibly TRBD2 for D (5 bases). Between the trimmed V and J ends, which lost 2 bases and 7 bases, there was a span of 17 bases. The V gene's germline CDR1 is SEHNR and CDR2 FQNEAQ (reference sequence). The CDR3 is 15 residues long. CDR3 DNA sequence: TGTGCCAGCAGCTTATACGACACCGGGGAAGGGACCCAGTACTTC. Protein product: CASSLYDTGEGTQYF.

V usage is TRBV10-3 and J usage is TRBJ1-1; possible D gene TRBD1, 6 bases. The ends were cut back, 2 bases at V and 6 bases at J, with 13 bases in the middle. The CDR3 spans 14 residues. Germline CDR1 reads ENHRY; CDR2 reads SYGVKD. The CDR3 spells CAISERTGISEAFF. The DNA for the CDR3 is TGTGCCATCAGTGAGCGCACAGGGATCTCTGAAGCTTTCTTT.

The V gene is TRBV3-1, the J gene TRBJ2-2; TRBD1 matches at 8 bases. The CDR3 length is 13 residues. V lost 4 bases and J lost 8; bases outside the gene matches: 3. The germline V gene has CDR1 LGHDT and CDR2 YNNKEL (reference sequence). CDR3 in amino acids: CASSPQGAGELFF. CDR3 DNA sequence: TGTGCCAGCAGCCCGCAGGGGGCGGGGGAGCTGTTTTTT.

V gene TRBV20-1 combines with J gene TRBJ2-5, with TRBD1 matching over 7 bases. Per germline, CDR1 DFQATT and CDR2 SNEGSKA (reference sequence). V shed 6 bases, J shed 4 bases, and the junction held 11 bases outside the gene matches. The CDR3 contains 14 residues. The CDR3 DNA follows: TGCAGTGCGCGACAGGGAGAGTCGCGAGAGACCCAGTACTTC. This translates into CSARQGESRETQYF.

The genes are TRBV12-3 or TRBV12-4 and TRBJ2-2; TRBD1 aligns across 9 bases. The CDR3 is made up of 14 amino acids. V was pared by 7 bases and J by 6 bases, with 6 bases of the junction left unmatched. Here the CDR3 DNA reads TGTGCCAGCACCTCGGGGACAGGGTCCGGGGAGCTGTTTTTT. It codes for CASTSGTGSGELFF.

This clonotype was seen more than once but under ten times. V is TRBV27 and J is TRBJ2-3; 7 bases line up with TRBD2. The V gene's germline CDR1 is MNHEY and CDR2 SMNVEV (reference sequence). The CDR3 length is 15 residues. V dropped 5 bases and J dropped 4; count of bases not matched to a gene: 9. The CDR3 bases are TGTGCCAGCAGTCCGGCCCCGGGGAGGGCAGATACGCAGTATTTT. It yields the protein CASSPAPGRADTQYF.

The chain combines TRBV29-1 with TRBJ1-1; possible D gene TRBD1, 5 bases. The V gene's germline CDR1 is SQVTM and CDR2 ANQGSEA. This CDR3 has 14 amino acids. V was pared by 3 bases and J by 0 bases, with 11 bases between. The CDR3 sequence: CSVEVRAMNTEAFF. The CDR3 DNA sequence: TGCAGCGTTGAGGTCAGGGCAATGAACACTGAAGCTTTCTTT.

In this sample, this clonotype turned up a few times. The V and J genes are TRBV5-1 and TRBJ2-1; 8 positions agree with TRBD2. This CDR3 region has 17 residues. V gave up 4 bases and J gave up 8 bases; unmatched junction bases: 17. Germline assignment: CDR1 SGHRS and CDR2 YFSETQ. CDR3 loop: CASSPHSGTSRWDEQFF. The CDR3 DNA reads TGCGCCAGCAGCCCGCACTCCGGGACTAGTAGATGGGATGAGCAGTTCTTC.

This clonotype was seen a handful of times. The genes are TRBV6-6 and TRBJ2-1; 12 bases map to TRBD2. The DNA end lines up better with TRBJ2-5; the J call may be wrong. CDR1 and CDR2 (germline): MNHNY, SVGAGI (reference sequence). The CDR3 totals 16 residues. The CDR3 sequence is CASSFIPSGGAATQYF. As DNA, the CDR3 is TGTGCCAGCAGTTTCATCCCTAGCGGGGGGGCCGCGACCCAGTACTTC.

This chain uses TRBV6-2 or TRBV6-3 with TRBJ2-3; 13 bases map to TRBD2. Per germline, CDR1 MNHEY and CDR2 SVGEGT. Trimming at V came to 10 bases and at J to 4 bases, leaving 20 bases not matched to a gene. The CDR3 length is 19 residues. DNA of the CDR3: TGTGCCACCGTTGATAAATGGACTAGCGGGGGTGCGAGCGCAGATACGCAGTATTTT. This translates into CATVDKWTSGGASADTQYF.

This chain joins TRBV28 and TRBJ2-1; weak D call: TRBD2 (5 bases). The CDR3 has 12 amino acids. V was pared by 6 bases and J by 11 bases, with 14 bases between. Germline CDR1 MDHEN, CDR2 SYDVKM. The CDR3: CASSPGSRKQFF. The CDR3 DNA follows: TGTGCCAGCAGCCCGGGGAGTCGGAAGCAGTTCTTC.

This rearrangement joins TRBV6-5 to TRBJ2-5; D uncertain. V was clipped by 2 bases and J by 2 bases, with 9 bases between them. The germline gives CDR1 MNHEY, CDR2 SVGAGI. The CDR3 contains 14 residues. The CDR3 region is CASSYNGEQETQYF. CDR3 in DNA: TGTGCCAGCAGTTACAACGGAGAACAAGAGACCCAGTACTTC.

The rearrangement uses TRBV5-5 and TRBJ1-2, with 7 bases fitting TRBD1. The CDR3 covers 15 residues. V was clipped by 4 bases and J by 2 bases; unmatched bases: 8. CDR1 and CDR2 from the germline V gene are SGHKS and YYEKEE (reference sequence). Here the CDR3 DNA reads TGTGCCAGCAGCGGGGGCGGGACAGAAAACTATGGCTACACCTTC. This sequence encodes CASSGGGTENYGYTF. The full variable domain, rest sourced from reference TRBV5-5 and TRBJ1-2, is DAGVTQSPTHLIKTRGQQVTLRCSPISGHKSVSWYQQVLGQGPQFIFQYYEKEERGRGNFPDRFSARQFPNYSSELNVNALLLGDSALYLCASSGGGTENYGYTFGSGTRLTVV.

This clonotype was seen a handful of times. V and J are TRBV29-1 and TRBJ2-1, with 7 bases lining up with TRBD1. This CDR3 has 19 residues. The ends lost 2 bases at V and 0 bases at J; junction bases unmatched: 16. CDR1 and CDR2 (germline): SQVTM, ANQGSEA. CDR3 coding DNA: TGCAGCGTTGAATGGGGGCGACAGGGAAATGTCCGCTCCTACAATGAGCAGTTCTTC. This sequence encodes CSVEWGRQGNVRSYNEQFF.

This clonotype was seen a single time. V gene TRBV6-6 combines with J gene TRBJ2-5, with unresolved D. The better agreement between TRBJ2-7 and the DNA end casts doubt on the J call. Germline assignment: CDR1 MNHNY and CDR2 SVGAGI (reference sequence). The CDR3 loop spans 15 amino acids. The CDR3 coding sequence is TGTGCCAGCAGTTACTCGAGCCAGAAACCCTACGAGCAGTACTTC. Translating it yields CASSYSSQKPYEQYF.

This clonotype was detected only a few times. The chain links TRBV12-3 or TRBV12-4 to TRBJ2-7; D could derive from TRBD1 or TRBD2 (6 bases each). The V and J ends lost 7 bases and 1 base respectively, with 17 bases between them. The CDR3 extends over 15 amino acids. CDR3 nucleotides: TGTGCCAGCACAAGGGGGGCCGGGAGTTCCTACGAGCAGTACTTC. It encodes CASTRGAGSSYEQYF.

The chain has TRBV4-2 and TRBJ2-5; 9 bases align to TRBD2. Gene TRBJ2-7 matches the end of the DNA better, so the J call may be wrong. The CDR3 is made up of 15 amino acids. Looked up from germline, CDR1 is LGHNA and CDR2 is YNFKEQ. This chain's CDR3 is CASSFLAGADYEQYF. In DNA form, the CDR3 reads TGTGCCAGCAGCTTCTTAGCGGGGGCCGACTACGAGCAGTACTTC.

The genes are TRBV20-1 and TRBJ2-1; D call uncertain. CDR3 length: 14 residues. V was shortened by 4 bases and J by 0 bases, with 10 bases between the two germline ends. CDR1 and CDR2 (germline): DFQATT, SNEGSKA (reference sequence). The CDR3 coding sequence is TGCAGTGCTATGGGCGGATCCTCCTACAATGAGCAGTTCTTC. Protein product: CSAMGGSSYNEQFF.

V is TRBV7-9 and J is TRBJ2-4, with 14 bases matching TRBD2. J lost 7 bases, V lost 2 bases, and 1 base had no gene match. The CDR3 has 15 amino acids. The germline CDR1 and CDR2 sequences are SEHNR and FQNEAQ (reference sequence). The CDR3 is CASSLRTSGGNIQYF. The DNA of the CDR3 is TGTGCCAGCAGCTTAAGGACTAGCGGGGGGAACATTCAGTACTTC.

Comment on this clonotype: The junction shows a germline mismatch at one end, possibly a read error. J is TRBJ2-5 and V is TRBV20-1; D remains ambiguous. The CDR3 is made up of 13 amino acids. Germline assignment: CDR1 DFQATT and CDR2 SNEGSKA (reference sequence). The CDR3 region is CSAKSFIQETRYF. In DNA form, the CDR3 reads TGCAGTGCTAAATCGTTCATCCAAGAGACCCGGTACTTC.

This clonotype has just a few counts. The V call is TRBV20-1, the J call TRBJ2-1; TRBD2 matches at 14 bases. The last part of the DNA fits TRBJ2-5 better; the J call may be wrong. The CDR3 runs 14 residues. Germline V gene sequence: CDR1 DFQATT, CDR2 SNEGSKA (reference sequence). The CDR3 region is CSARGLAGDEVQYF. CDR3 in DNA: TGCAGTGCTAGGGGACTAGCGGGGGACGAGGTCCAGTACTTC.

This clonotype was counted a single time. The CDR3 nucleotides read TGTGCCAGCAGACCTCCAGGCCCTAACTATGGCTACACCTTC. This sequence encodes CASRPPGPNYGYTF. V gene TRBV7-9 combines with J gene TRBJ1-2, with D unclear. Germline loops: CDR1 SEHNR, CDR2 FQNEAQ (reference sequence). V lost 6 bases and J lost 0, with 11 bases in between. This CDR3 is 14 amino acids long.

The chain links TRBV6-6 to TRBJ2-7; D remains ambiguous. CDR1 MNHNY and CDR2 SVGAGI come from the germline V gene (reference sequence). CDR3 length equals 15 residues. V gave up 0 bases and J gave up 0 bases, with 9 bases separating them. Written as DNA, the CDR3 is TGTGCCAGCAGTTACTCTGACATACACTCCTACGAGCAGTACTTC. Protein sequence: CASSYSDIHSYEQYF.

V and J are TRBV7-2 and TRBJ2-5, with 13 bases fitting TRBD2. The end of the DNA aligns better with TRBJ2-1, so the J call may be wrong. The germline V gene encodes CDR1 SGHTA and CDR2 FQGNSA. CDR3 length: 16 residues. The CDR3 region is CASSFRTSGGINEQFF. CDR3 nucleotides: TGTGCCAGCAGCTTCCGGACTAGCGGGGGCATCAATGAGCAGTTCTTC.